The 12 T cell receptor beta chains in this list originate from one sample, sequenced in a study of T cells in Graves' hyperthyroidism and ophthalmopathy. There were TCR beta CDR3 regions amplified from RNA transcripts. HTBI primers were the set used in a first-round RT-PCR of the TCR CDR3. TCRdb re-called the multiplex PCR reads with MiXCR, one entry per CDR3 protein. The repertoire consists of some 560,000 distinct CDR3 sequences, with about 15% occurring once and the leading ten covering around 7.3%. The source material was blood. These TCRs come from a woman aged 25 to 39 with Graves' hyperthyroidism.

This clonotype came up many times. This rearrangement joins TRBV20-1 to TRBJ2-5, with D unclear. Germline-derived CDR1 and CDR2 are DFQATT and SNEGSKA (reference sequence). This CDR3 is built from 13 residues. Trimming pared 5 bases from V and 3 bases from J, leaving 13 bases between. In DNA form, the CDR3 reads TGCAGTGCTCTAAAACTACTTGAAGAGACCCAGTACTTC. Translated: CSALKLLEETQYF.

The V and J genes are TRBV7-9 and TRBJ1-2; D may be TRBD1 (5 bases). Germline values: CDR1 SEHNR, CDR2 FQNEAQ (reference sequence). V lost 0 bases and J 8 bases, leaving 16 bases between the germline ends. This CDR3 comprises 15 residues. The CDR3 DNA follows: TGTGCCAGCAGCTTAGCTTCGCAGGGCGTAGGGGGCTACACCTTC. It encodes CASSLASQGVGGYTF. Looking up the rest from reference TRBV7-9 and TRBJ1-2 gives the full variable domain: DTGVSQNPRHKITKRGQNVTFRCDPISEHNRLYWYRQTLGQGPEFLTYFQNEAQLEKSRLLSDRFSAERPKGSFSTLEIQRTEQGDSAMYLCASSLASQGVGGYTFGSGTRLTVV.

The chain carries TRBV9 and TRBJ1-1; D unclear. CDR1 and CDR2 from the germline V gene are SGDLS and YYNGEE. The CDR3 is made up of 13 amino acids. The V end was cut by 0 bases, the J end by 3 bases, with 6 bases between. CDR3 region: CASSVEADTEAFF. The CDR3 nucleotides read TGTGCCAGCAGCGTAGAGGCGGACACTGAAGCTTTCTTT.

This clonotype has only a few counts. The chain has TRBV5-1 and TRBJ2-1; the D gene is possibly TRBD2 (6 bases). Trimming cost V 1 base and J 3 bases, with 17 bases left between them. This CDR3 has 17 amino acids. Germline-derived CDR1 and CDR2 are SGHRS and YFSETQ. For the CDR3, the DNA is TGCGCCAGCAGCTTGCGCCCCCTTGGGGGGAACTACAATGAGCAGTTCTTC. Protein sequence: CASSLRPLGGNYNEQFF.

This clonotype was counted between two and nine times. The chain links TRBV28 to TRBJ1-4; D is undetermined. Trimming took off 0 bases at V and 12 bases at J, with 14 bases between the two ends. CDR3 length: 14 residues. Looked up from germline, CDR1 is MDHEN and CDR2 is SYDVKM. CDR3 in amino acids: CASSLWGAKRELFF. In nucleotides, the CDR3 is TGTGCCAGCAGTTTATGGGGTGCTAAAAGGGAACTGTTTTTT.

Ten or more counts support this clonotype. This chain uses TRBV12-3 or TRBV12-4 with TRBJ2-3; no definite D call. Trimming left V 0 bases short and J 0 bases short, with 7 bases between. The CDR3 loop spans 15 amino acids. The CDR3 DNA reads as TGTGCCAGCAGTTTAGCGAGGTTGAGCACAGATACGCAGTATTTT. This encodes CASSLARLSTDTQYF.

This clonotype was found many times. This CDR3 is CASSLVRGTSGYNEQFF. CDR3 DNA: TGTGCCAGCAGCTTAGTCAGAGGGACTAGCGGATACAATGAGCAGTTCTTC. The gene calls are TRBV11-2 and TRBJ2-1, with TRBD2 identical over 11 bases. The CDR3 is 17 amino acids. J gave up 4 bases and V 1 base, and 6 bases lay outside the gene matches. Germline V CDR1 and CDR2: SGHAT, FQNNGV.

This chain connects TRBV29-1 to TRBJ2-7, with a possible D match to TRBD1 (6 bases). Per germline, CDR1 SQVTM and CDR2 ANQGSEA. V was trimmed by 6 bases and J by 5 bases, leaving 17 bases between them. This CDR3 region has 13 residues. CDR3 in DNA: TGCAGCGTCGCAGGGGTTCGAGCCGACGAGCAGTACTTC. It codes for CSVAGVRADEQYF.

This clonotype was seen many times. The V call is TRBV20-1, the J call TRBJ1-2; maybe TRBD1 (5 bases). The V gene lost 0 bases and the J gene lost 8 bases, with 13 bases spanning the gap. Germline assignment: CDR1 DFQATT and CDR2 SNEGSKA (reference sequence). The CDR3 totals 13 residues. The CDR3 DNA sequence: TGCAGTGCTAGAGATGTGGAGGCAGGGGGCTACACCTTC. Its translation: CSARDVEAGGYTF.

This clonotype was found many times. The V call is TRBV20-1, the J call TRBJ1-1, with a possible D match to TRBD1 (6 bases). The CDR3 has 16 amino acids. Per germline, CDR1 DFQATT and CDR2 SNEGSKA (reference sequence). Trimming removed 1 base at V and 2 bases at J, with 17 bases between. CDR3 DNA: TGCAGTGCTAGAGGTTTCCGGGACAAATACAACACTGAAGCTTTCTTT. This gives the protein CSARGFRDKYNTEAFF.

The V gene is TRBV6-2 or TRBV6-3, the J gene TRBJ2-7; TRBD1 is a possible D gene (5 bases). V lost 6 bases, J lost 6 bases, and 27 bases lay in between. This CDR3 is built from 17 residues. The germline V gene encodes CDR1 MNHEY and CDR2 SVGEGT. The CDR3 DNA reads as TGTGCCAGCAGCCAAGGAAAAAGGGGAACTAACCTAATCGAGCAGTACTTC. Translated, it gives CASSQGKRGTNLIEQYF.

This clonotype has a handful of counts. V and J are TRBV6-1 and TRBJ1-1; D is perhaps TRBD1 (5 bases). Germline V gene lookup returns CDR1 MNHNS and CDR2 SASEGT. V dropped 1 base and J dropped 11 bases, with 11 bases sitting between them. This CDR3 region has 12 residues. CDR3 bases: TGTGCCAGCAGTGAAGGCAGGGCGGGGGCTTTCTTT. As protein: CASSEGRAGAFF.